This T cell receptor beta chain stems from a study of T cell responses to AZD1222 COVID-19 vaccine. Overall study findings and caveats: Only five to seven individuals given AZD1222 were seropositive at baseline. Clonal diversity was possibly underestimated; the donors were predominantly white British and more often female. As reported, nearly half of all spike-specific TCRs target variant regions that are unmutated.

The assay was immunoSEQ multiplex PCR, and TCRdb's table has in-frame clones only and misses some. Its table lists around 150,000 clones. Of note for this clone: Its target is not known.

CDR3 length: 15 amino acids. V lost 5 bases and J lost 3, with 13 bases in between. Germline V gives CDR1 ENHRY, CDR2 SYGVKD. The specimen sequenced was peripheral blood. V usage is TRBV10-3 and J usage is TRBJ1-4, with a possible D match to TRBD1 (6 bases). This clonotype was sampled from an adult in good health. CDR3 sequence: CAISPTGRANEKLFF. As DNA, the CDR3 is TGTGCCATCAGTCCCACAGGGAGAGCTAATGAAAAACTGTTTTTT.